Listed below are T cell receptor beta chains from one sample, sequenced in a study of molecular identifiers for immune sequencing clone quantification. TCRdb reprocessed the PCR reads with MiXCR, giving one entry per CDR3 protein. The data hold around 320,000 distinct CDR3 sequences, with roughly 24% observed a single time. Sequenced sample: naive CD8+ T cells from blood, with Jurkat cell RNA spiked in. The receptors here all came from a human donor in good health. Some libraries in this study had Jurkat cell RNA spiked in. Each CDR3 is given with its conserved first and last residue. A D gene is named only where the DNA matches it firmly. Clone size is stated in some rows and not others, as once, few, many or a class when expanded.

j_gene	v_gene	abundance	d_gene	CDR3nt	CDR3aa
TRBJ1-1	TRBV10-3	-	-	TGTGCCATCAGTGACCTCGGGATACCGAGGGCTTTCTTT	CAISDLGIPRAFF
TRBJ2-1	TRBV29-1	-	-	TGCAGCGTTCCGGGCTATACCTCCTACAATGAGCAGTTCTTC	CSVPGYTSYNEQFF
TRBJ1-6	TRBV20-1	-	-	TGCAGTGCTGGGGGGAACGGAGAAAATTCACCCCTCCACTTT	CSAGGNGENSPLHF
TRBJ2-7	TRBV4-2	many	-	TGTGCCAGCAGCCAAGAATTTGGGTTCTACGAGCAGTACTTC	CASSQEFGFYEQYF
TRBJ2-3	TRBV20-1	few	-	TGCAGTGCTGGAGACCGAATCACGAACACAGATACGCAGTATTTT	CSAGDRITNTDTQYF
TRBJ2-7	TRBV4-1	-	TRBD1	TGCGCCAGCCGCCCGACAGGGGTCGAGCAGTACTTC	CASRPTGVEQYF
TRBJ1-1	TRBV4-3	many	-	TGCGCCAGCAGCCAAGCGTCGGGCACTGAAGCTTTCTTT	CASSQASGTEAFF
TRBJ2-7	TRBV5-5	many	-	TGTGCCAGCAGCTCGGGCCTGTCGATCTACGAGCAGTACTTC	CASSSGLSIYEQYF
TRBJ2-7	TRBV28	many	TRBD1	TGTGCCAGCAGCCTACTCCGACAGGGCTCCTACGAGCAGTACTTC	CASSLLRQGSYEQYF
TRBJ2-7	TRBV20-1	many	-	TGCAGTGCTCAAAGGACACATAACTCCTACGAGCAGTACTTC	CSAQRTHNSYEQYF
TRBJ2-7	TRBV7-2	many	TRBD1	TGTGCCAGCAGCAAACTACAGGGGCCTAAGCCTTACGAGCAGTACTTC	CASSKLQGPKPYEQYF